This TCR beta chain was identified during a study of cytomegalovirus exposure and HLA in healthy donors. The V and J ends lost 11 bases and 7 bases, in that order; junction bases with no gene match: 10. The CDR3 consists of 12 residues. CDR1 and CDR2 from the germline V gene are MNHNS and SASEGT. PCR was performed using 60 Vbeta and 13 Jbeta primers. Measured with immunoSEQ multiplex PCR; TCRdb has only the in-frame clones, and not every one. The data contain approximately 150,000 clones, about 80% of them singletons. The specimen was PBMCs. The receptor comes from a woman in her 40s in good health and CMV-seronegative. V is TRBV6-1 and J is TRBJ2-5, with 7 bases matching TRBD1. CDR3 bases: TGTGCCCTAACCCGGACAGGATCGACCCAGTACTTC. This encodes CALTRTGSTQYF.